Listed below are T cell receptor beta chains from one sample, sequenced in a study of regulatory T cells in long-lasting Graves disease. TCRdb reprocessed the multiplex PCR reads via MiXCR and lists one record per CDR3 protein. The table lists roughly 420,000 distinct CDR3 sequences, roughly a sixth of them singletons. The sample was peripheral blood mononuclear cells (PBMCs), taken at new diagnosis, from a patient treated with antithyroid drugs. Receptors were obtained from a female donor with Graves disease. CDR3s include the opening cysteine and the closing phenylalanine or tryptophan. A D gene is named only where the DNA matches it firmly. The size of a clone is reported for some rows only, either as once, few or many, or as a class for expanded clones.

J: TRBJ2-7
V: TRBV28
size: many
D: TRBD1
DNA: TGTGCCAGCAGTTTAAGCAGGGGGCTGGGGGAGCAGTACTTC
CDR3: CASSLSRGLGEQYF

J: TRBJ1-4
V: TRBV3-1
size: many
D: -
DNA: TGTGCCAGCAGCTACGGGCTCTCGGATGAAAAACTGTTTTTT
CDR3: CASSYGLSDEKLFF

J: TRBJ2-1
V: TRBV7-2
size: many
D: TRBD2
DNA: TGTGCCAGCAGCTTAGCTCTAGCGGGACCGACTGAGCAGTTCTTC
CDR3: CASSLALAGPTEQFF

J: TRBJ2-5
V: TRBV19
size: -
D: -
DNA: TGTGCCAGTAGCCAGGACTATTGGACCCAGTACTTC
CDR3: CASSQDYWTQYF

J: TRBJ1-4
V: TRBV12-5
size: many
D: -
DNA: TGTGCTAGTGGTCTTCTCCTTGGGACGGACTCTACTGAAAAACTGTTTTTT
CDR3: CASGLLLGTDSTEKLFF

J: TRBJ2-3
V: TRBV29-1
size: many
D: TRBD2
DNA: TGCAGCGTTGTGACTAGCGGGTTAGATACGCAGTATTTT
CDR3: CSVVTSGLDTQYF

J: TRBJ2-5
V: TRBV7-9
size: -
D: -
DNA: TGTGCCAGCAGCGCCCGACGAGAAGAGGGCCAAGAGACCCAGTACTTC
CDR3: CASSARREEGQETQYF

J: TRBJ2-1
V: TRBV6-2/TRBV6-3
size: many
D: -
DNA: TGTGCCAGCGCACAGGGATACAATGAGCAGTTCTTC
CDR3: CASAQGYNEQFF

J: TRBJ2-3
V: TRBV3-1
size: many
D: TRBD2
DNA: TGTGCCAGCAGCCAGGTTAGCGGGAGGGCAACAGATACGCAGTGTTTT
CDR3: CASSQVSGRATDTQCF

J: TRBJ2-6
V: TRBV20-1
size: -
D: -
DNA: TGCAGTGCTAGAGACCCAGGGGTCTCTGGGGCCAACGTCCTGACTTTC
CDR3: CSARDPGVSGANVLTF

J: TRBJ1-5
V: TRBV7-7
size: many
D: -
DNA: TGTGCCAGCAGCTTAGATGAGAATCAGCCCCAGCATTTT
CDR3: CASSLDENQPQHF

J: TRBJ1-2
V: TRBV5-1
size: -
D: TRBD1
DNA: TGCGCCAGCAGCTTCACCAGGGGGCCAACTGGTGGCTACACCTTC
CDR3: CASSFTRGPTGGYTF

J: TRBJ2-7
V: TRBV25-1
size: -
D: TRBD1
DNA: TGTGCCAGCGTAACCGGGACAGGGTCCTACGAGCAGTACTTC
CDR3: CASVTGTGSYEQYF

J: TRBJ1-6
V: TRBV5-5
size: many
D: -
DNA: TGTGCCAGCAGCTTTGGAACAGGGCGCGGTTCACCCCTCCACTTT
CDR3: CASSFGTGRGSPLHF

J: TRBJ2-3
V: TRBV24-1
size: -
D: -
DNA: TGTGCCACCAGTGGGATATCTAGCACAGATACGCAGTATTTT
CDR3: CATSGISSTDTQYF

J: TRBJ2-1
V: TRBV3-1
size: many
D: TRBD2
DNA: TGTGCCAGCAGGCGTGGGATTAGCGGGGTGAATGAGCAGTTCTTC
CDR3: CASRRGISGVNEQFF

J: TRBJ2-1
V: TRBV20-1
size: many
D: -
DNA: TGCAGTGCTAGATCTGGGACCAACAATGAGCAGTTCTTC
CDR3: CSARSGTNNEQFF

J: TRBJ2-2
V: TRBV12-3/TRBV12-4
size: many
D: TRBD1
DNA: TGTGCCAGCAGTTCGGGACAGGGGGAAAAATTCACCGGGGAGCTGTTTTTT
CDR3: CASSSGQGEKFTGELFF

J: TRBJ1-5
V: TRBV19
size: few
D: -
DNA: TGTGCCAGTAGTTCAGGACCCTATAGCAATCAGCCCCAGCATTTT
CDR3: CASSSGPYSNQPQHF

J: TRBJ2-3
V: TRBV11-2
size: -
D: -
DNA: TGTGCCAGCAGCTTAGATCGGGGTGGGGGCACAGATACGCAGTATTTT
CDR3: CASSLDRGGGTDTQYF

J: TRBJ1-6
V: TRBV12-3/TRBV12-4
size: few
D: -
DNA: TGTGCCAGCAGTTTAGCCCAGGGTTGGTCACCCCTCCACTTT
CDR3: CASSLAQGWSPLHF

J: TRBJ1-2
V: TRBV19
size: few
D: TRBD1
DNA: TGTGCCAGTAGTGTCGGGACAGGGGTAGGCTATGGCTACACCTTC
CDR3: CASSVGTGVGYGYTF

J: TRBJ1-4
V: TRBV19
size: many
D: -
DNA: TGTGCCAGTAGGTCGGGTTCAACTAATGAAAAACTGTTTTTT
CDR3: CASRSGSTNEKLFF

J: TRBJ2-1
V: TRBV12-3/TRBV12-4
size: many
D: -
DNA: TGTGCCAGCACCCCGGAGGCCTACAATGAGCAGTTCTTC
CDR3: CASTPEAYNEQFF

J: TRBJ2-5
V: TRBV5-1
size: many
D: -
DNA: TGCGCCAGCAGCTTGGCCGAAGGCTTCCAAGAGACCCAGTACTTC
CDR3: CASSLAEGFQETQYF

J: TRBJ2-1
V: TRBV19
size: -
D: TRBD1
DNA: TGTGTCAGTAGCCCACAGGGGATATCCTACAATGAGCAGTTCTTC
CDR3: CVSSPQGISYNEQFF